This TCR beta chain is drawn from a study of OX40 agonist ivuxolimab in advanced cancers. Turning to the study itself: Dose-escalation patients suffered from hepatocellular carcinoma, melanoma, renal cell or head and neck cancer. Aged 23 to 79 with a mean of approximately 57 years, they were 82.7% male.

The sample holds one count of this clone. TCRdb keeps only in-frame clones here, not all; method: immunoSEQ multiplex PCR. The sample has about 98,000 clones, around nine tenths seen once. CDR1 is SGDLS and CDR2 is YYNGEE in the germline V gene. The V end was cut by 0 bases, the J end by 1 base, with 12 bases between. The CDR3 spans 16 residues. The chain links TRBV9 to TRBJ2-3; D is perhaps TRBD2 (5 bases). The receptor comes from an adult with an advanced solid tumor such as melanoma, head and neck, liver or kidney cancer. The sequences come from CD4+ or CD8+ T cells sorted from blood, collected in a trial of the OX40 agonist ivuxolimab. DNA for the CDR3: TGTGCCAGCAGCGTAGCCGAGGGTCAAGGCACAGATACGCAGTATTTT. Encoded protein: CASSVAEGQGTDTQYF.